Listed here are 17 T cell receptor beta chains from one sample, sequenced in a study of shared clonotypes between healthy human individuals. Naive-designated CD8 cells lacked CD45RO, were positively enriched for CCR7, and omitted terminally differentiated effector memory CD45RA+ cells. Produced via immunoSEQ multiplex PCR; TCRdb's table is partial and in-frame only. The sample carries some 580,000 clones, roughly 98% recorded once. The sequenced material came from naive CD8+ T cells sorted from blood. These receptors were obtained from a man in his thirties or forties in good health.

The chain recombines TRBV5-5 with TRBJ2-3; 8 positions agree with TRBD2. Per the germline V gene, CDR1 is SGHKS and CDR2 is YYEKEE (reference sequence). Trimming took 3 bases from V and 2 from J; bases not matched to a gene: 11. CDR3 size: 17 residues. In nucleotides, the CDR3 is TGTGCCAGCAGCTCGACAAGGACTAGCAGAAACACAGATACGCAGTATTTT. It specifies CASSSTRTSRNTDTQYF.

The rearrangement joins TRBV2 to TRBJ1-5; D is possibly TRBD1 (6 bases). The germline V gene has CDR1 SNHLY and CDR2 FYNNEI. The CDR3 length is 15 residues. Trimming cost V 3 bases and J 5 bases, with 14 bases left between them. The CDR3 DNA follows: TGTGCCAGCAGTGACCGGACAGTGGGCGATCAGCCCCAGCATTTT. It codes for CASSDRTVGDQPQHF.

The chain is built from TRBV7-9 and TRBJ2-2; tentatively, D is TRBD1 (6 bases). The germline V gene has CDR1 SEHNR and CDR2 FQNEAQ (reference sequence). Trimming left V 6 bases short and J 3 bases short, with 11 bases between. The length of the CDR3 is 14 residues. Written as DNA, the CDR3 is TGTGCCAGCAGACTTAGACAGGACACCGGGGAGCTGTTTTTT. Translating gives CASRLRQDTGELFF.

The rearrangement uses TRBV7-9 and TRBJ1-4, with D perhaps matching TRBD1 (5 bases). The germline CDR1 and CDR2 sequences are SEHNR and FQNEAQ (reference sequence). The CDR3 contains 14 residues. Trimming removed 4 bases at V and 8 bases at J, with 14 bases between. Written as DNA, the CDR3 is TGTGCCAGCAGCTCCTTTGGGACGCGAGAAAAACTGTTTTTT. Its protein product is CASSSFGTREKLFF.

The V call is TRBV19, the J call TRBJ1-1; no clear D. This CDR3 region has 11 residues. Germline lookup yields CDR1 LNHDA and CDR2 SQIVND (reference sequence). Trimming removed 8 bases from V and 10 bases from J, with 14 bases in between. The CDR3 region has the DNA TGTGCCAGTTCCGACGGAGGGCGAGCTTTCTTT. Translation gives CASSDGGRAFF. The full variable domain, with the rest looked up from reference TRBV19 and TRBJ1-1, is DGGITQSPKYLFRKEGQNVTLSCEQNLNHDAMYWYRQDPGQGLRLIYYSQIVNDFQKGDIAEGYSVSREKKESFPLTVTSAQKNPTAFYLCASSDGGRAFFGQGTRLTVV.

The chain carries TRBV27 and TRBJ1-1, with D perhaps TRBD1 (5 bases). Trimming stripped 3 bases from V and 1 base from J, with 9 bases between. Per the germline V gene, CDR1 is MNHEY and CDR2 is SMNVEV (reference sequence). The CDR3 runs to 14 residues. CDR3: CASSFRGENTEAFF. The CDR3 bases are TGTGCCAGCAGTTTTAGGGGTGAGAACACTGAAGCTTTCTTT.

CDR3 nucleotide sequence: TGTGCCAGCACCCTCCAGCGGGAAAGCACAGATACGCAGTATTTT. Protein sequence: CASTLQRESTDTQYF. The chain has TRBV4-2 and TRBJ2-3, with 7 bases aligning to TRBD2. Germline V gives CDR1 LGHNA, CDR2 YNFKEQ. The CDR3 has 15 residues. V shed 7 bases, J shed 0 bases, and the junction held 7 bases outside the gene matches.

The V call is TRBV4-1, the J call TRBJ2-1; tentative D call: TRBD1 (6 bases). V lost 1 base and J 8 bases, leaving 12 bases between the germline ends. The CDR3 contains 14 residues. Per germline, CDR1 MGHRA and CDR2 YSYEKL. The CDR3 bases are TGCGCCAGCAGCCAAGGGAACAGGGACGATGAGCAGTTCTTC. Translated, it gives CASSQGNRDDEQFF.

This chain links TRBV29-1 with TRBJ1-2, with no clear D. CDR1 is SQVTM and CDR2 is ANQGSEA in the germline V gene. The CDR3 runs to 13 residues. Trimming took 6 bases from V and 3 from J, leaving 14 bases between them. CDR3 loop: CSVLSRTDYGYTF. The CDR3 DNA is TGCAGCGTCCTCAGCCGGACGGACTATGGCTACACCTTC.

A remark on this clone: The same CDR3 also results from other DNA sequences found in this sample. V is TRBV27 and J is TRBJ2-1; D call uncertain. V lost 3 bases to trimming and J lost 0 bases, with 6 bases between them. Germline lookup yields CDR1 MNHEY and CDR2 SMNVEV (reference sequence). This CDR3 region has 14 residues. DNA of the CDR3: TGTGCCAGCAGTTTCGGTAGCTCCTACAATGAGCAGTTCTTC. This translates into CASSFGSSYNEQFF.

The V and J genes are TRBV7-2 and TRBJ1-2; the D is unclear. CDR1 SGHTA and CDR2 FQGNSA come from the germline V gene. This CDR3 is 14 amino acids long. Trimming removed 2 bases from V and 3 bases from J, with 10 bases in between. CDR3 DNA: TGTGCCAGCAGCTTACCCCCCACGGACTATGGCTACACCTTC. It translates to CASSLPPTDYGYTF.

The CDR3 sequence is CASSPVPGQSQGVYNEQFF. Written as DNA, the CDR3 is TGTGCCAGCAGCCCAGTCCCGGGACAGAGCCAGGGAGTCTACAATGAGCAGTTCTTC. The V call is TRBV7-6, the J call TRBJ2-1; TRBD1 aligns across 7 bases. Germline CDR1 reads SGHVS; CDR2 reads FNYEAQ. The CDR3 extends over 19 amino acids. V trimming: 5 bases; J trimming: 3 bases; junction bases outside the gene matches: 19.

This chain links TRBV28 with TRBJ2-1; tentative D call: TRBD2 (6 bases). V was pared by 6 bases and J by 5 bases, with 8 bases between. Per germline, CDR1 MDHEN and CDR2 SYDVKM. The CDR3 extends over 12 amino acids. DNA of the CDR3: TGTGCCAGCAGACTAGCAAACAATGAGCAGTTCTTC. It specifies CASRLANNEQFF.

The genes are TRBV28 and TRBJ2-7; perhaps TRBD1 as D (6 bases). V dropped 3 bases and J dropped 3 bases, with 9 bases sitting between them. The CDR3 is 13 residues long. Germline V lookup: CDR1 MDHEN, CDR2 SYDVKM. The CDR3 spells CASSLSGVYEQYF. The CDR3, as DNA: TGTGCCAGCAGTTTGTCAGGGGTCTACGAGCAGTACTTC. Combining the CDR3 with reference TRBV28 and TRBJ2-7 gives the whole variable domain DVKVTQSSRYLVKRTGEKVFLECVQDMDHENMFWYRQDPGLGLRLIYFSYDVKMKEKGDIPEGYSVSREKKERFSLILESASTNQTSMYLCASSLSGVYEQYFGPGTRLTVT.

J is TRBJ2-3 and V is TRBV9, with 7 bases aligning to TRBD1. CDR1 and CDR2 from the germline V gene are SGDLS and YYNGEE. Unmatched junction bases numbered 5, after V lost 4 bases and J lost 0 bases. This CDR3 region has 15 residues. In DNA form, the CDR3 reads TGTGCCAGCAGCTTATGGGACAGTAGCACAGATACGCAGTATTTT. Translating it yields CASSLWDSSTDTQYF. The whole variable domain, filled in from reference TRBV9 and TRBJ2-3, reads DSGVTQTPKHLITATGQRVTLRCSPRSGDLSVYWYQQSLDQGLQFLIQYYNGEERAKGNILERFSAQQFPDLHSELNLSSLELGDSALYFCASSLWDSSTDTQYFGPGTRLTVL.

The V gene is TRBV7-6, the J gene TRBJ2-7; D may be TRBD2 (6 bases). Trimming removed 4 bases at V and 1 base at J, with 11 bases between. Germline V gene sequence: CDR1 SGHVS, CDR2 FNYEAQ. The CDR3 extends over 14 amino acids. CDR3 protein: CASSSWTTSYEQYF. In nucleotides, the CDR3 is TGTGCCAGCAGCTCCTGGACTACATCCTACGAGCAGTACTTC.

The J gene is TRBJ2-7, the V gene TRBV7-9; 9 bases agree with TRBD1. The CDR3 consists of 13 residues. The J segment lost 5 bases and the V segment lost 7 bases, leaving 6 bases of the junction unmatched. Germline V CDR1 and CDR2: SEHNR, FQNEAQ (reference sequence). CDR3 DNA: TGTGCCAGCATTCTGGGGACAGGGAACGAGCAGTACTTC. This codes for CASILGTGNEQYF.